What follows are 15 T cell receptor beta chains derived from one specimen sequenced in a study of blood T cell repertoires in COVID-19. Using immunoSEQ multiplex PCR, the repertoire was profiled, and TCRdb retains in-frame clones only, with some absent. Of some 400,000 clones listed, approximately 89% are singletons. Material: PBMCs or T cells enriched from blood (not recorded which). The origin of the receptors is a woman in her 40s who had been exposed to COVID-19.

The rearrangement links TRBV11-3 to TRBJ2-1; TRBD1 agrees at 9 bases. V lost 4 bases and J lost 8; bases outside the gene matches: 9. Per germline, CDR1 SGHNT and CDR2 YENEEA. CDR3 length: 15 residues. DNA of the CDR3: TGTGCCAGCAGCTCGGGACAGGGTATCGTCGATGAGCAGTTCTTC. Amino acids: CASSSGQGIVDEQFF.

The chain combines TRBV13 with TRBJ1-1, with TRBD1 as a possible D gene (6 bases). The V end lost 0 bases, the J end lost 7 bases, and 15 bases lay between the germline ends. Germline V gene lookup returns CDR1 PRHDT and CDR2 FYEKMQ (reference sequence). The CDR3 extends over 15 amino acids. The CDR3 sequence: CASSLGVGTRGEAFF. In DNA, the CDR3 is TGTGCCAGCAGCTTAGGGGTAGGGACAAGGGGTGAAGCTTTCTTT. Using reference TRBV13 and TRBJ1-1 for the parts outside the CDR3, the full variable domain is AAGVIQSPRHLIKEKRETATLKCYPIPRHDTVYWYQQGPGQDPQFLISFYEKMQSDKGSIPDRFSAQQFSDYHSELNMSSLELGDSALYFCASSLGVGTRGEAFFGQGTRLTVV.

About this clone: Other DNA sequences in this specimen translate into the identical CDR3. The J gene is TRBJ1-2, the V gene TRBV19, with TRBD1 matching over 8 bases. V was pared by 1 base and J by 2 bases, with 0 bases of the junction left unmatched. The CDR3 is 14 amino acids. The germline gives CDR1 LNHDA, CDR2 SQIVND (reference sequence). The DNA for the CDR3 is TGTGCCAGTAGTATAGCAGGGGGCAACTATGGCTACACCTTC. Amino acids: CASSIAGGNYGYTF.

J is TRBJ1-5 and V is TRBV10-2; D unresolved. Trimming stripped 3 bases from V and 6 bases from J, with 12 bases between. CDR1 and CDR2 from the germline V gene are WSHSY and SAAADI. The CDR3 spans 14 residues. In DNA form, the CDR3 reads TGCGCCAGCAGTGAATCTGGAAGGAGTCAGCCCCAGCATTTT. This codes for CASSESGRSQPQHF.

The chain joins TRBV27 to TRBJ2-7; a weak D match, TRBD1 (7 bases). Germline V lookup: CDR1 MNHEY, CDR2 SMNVEV (reference sequence). This CDR3 comprises 14 residues. V was trimmed by 2 bases and J by 4 bases, leaving 12 bases between them. The CDR3 is CASSLIPGGYEQYF. As DNA, the CDR3 is TGTGCCAGCAGTTTAATTCCAGGGGGGTACGAGCAGTACTTC.

The chain links TRBV7-9 to TRBJ2-7; 7 nucleotides line up with TRBD1. The CDR3 consists of 17 residues. Per germline, CDR1 SEHNR and CDR2 FQNEAQ (reference sequence). V trimming: 4 bases; J trimming: 7 bases; junction bases outside the gene matches: 19. The DNA for the CDR3 is TGTGCCAGCAGCTCCAACCAGGGGACAGCCAGGACACGAGAGCAGTACTTC. It specifies CASSSNQGTARTREQYF. The full variable domain, rest sourced from reference TRBV7-9 and TRBJ2-7, is DTGVSQNPRHKITKRGQNVTFRCDPISEHNRLYWYRQTLGQGPEFLTYFQNEAQLEKSRLLSDRFSAERPKGSFSTLEIQRTEQGDSAMYLCASSSNQGTARTREQYFGPGTRLTVT.

The CDR3 sequence: CATSGYGVTRDTGELFF. The DNA for the CDR3 is TGTGCCACCAGTGGTTATGGGGTGACTAGAGACACCGGGGAGCTGTTTTTT. The rearrangement joins TRBV24-1 to TRBJ2-2; D may be TRBD2 (6 bases). This CDR3 region has 17 residues. Trimming removed 5 bases from V and 3 bases from J, with 18 bases in between. Germline CDR1 and CDR2: KGHDR and SFDVKD.

This clone has just a few counts. The chain joins TRBV15 to TRBJ2-3, with 8 bases aligning to TRBD2. V was clipped by 1 base and J by 4 bases; unmatched bases: 7. CDR1 LNHNV and CDR2 YYDKDF come from the germline V gene (reference sequence). The CDR3 runs 16 residues. CDR3 in DNA: TGTGCCACCAGCAGAGCCGTTCAGCGGGGGCCAGATACGCAGTATTTT. Translated, it gives CATSRAVQRGPDTQYF.

This chain uses TRBV4-3 with TRBJ2-1; 12 nucleotides agree with TRBD2. CDR3 length: 19 residues. Looked up from germline, CDR1 is LGHNA and CDR2 is YSLEER. With V trimmed by 3 bases and J by 1 base, 10 bases remained unmatched. CDR3 nucleotide sequence: TGCGCCAGCAGCCAGCCAACGGGGCTAGCGGGAGGGTCCTACAATGAGCAGTTCTTC. Protein: CASSQPTGLAGGSYNEQFF.

This CDR3 reads CASSEAEGHGYTF. The DNA of the CDR3 is TGTGCCAGCAGTGAAGCGGAGGGGCACGGCTACACCTTC. This chain connects TRBV2 to TRBJ1-2, with D maybe TRBD1 (5 bases). This CDR3 comprises 13 residues. Germline loops: CDR1 SNHLY, CDR2 FYNNEI. The V end lost 0 bases, the J end lost 8 bases, and 10 bases lay between the germline ends.

The chain joins TRBV19 to TRBJ1-6; TRBD1 matches at 7 bases. This CDR3 is 18 amino acids long. After removal of 3 bases from V and 6 bases from J, the junction contained 14 bases not matched to a gene. CDR1 is LNHDA and CDR2 is SQIVND in the germline V gene (reference sequence). The CDR3 protein is CASSIEGRRGQPNSPLHF. Here the CDR3 DNA reads TGTGCCAGTAGTATCGAGGGTCGAAGGGGACAGCCTAATTCACCCCTCCACTTT.

The chain links TRBV10-2 to TRBJ2-1, with 7 bases lining up with TRBD2. Losses at the gene ends were 0 bases for V and 7 bases for J; bases not matched to a gene: 9. The CDR3 runs 16 residues. CDR1 and CDR2 (germline): WSHSY, SAAADI. The CDR3 DNA sequence: TGCGCCAGCAGTGAGTCGGGGGGGTCTCGGCTGAATGAGCAGTTCTTC. This sequence encodes CASSESGGSRLNEQFF.

V is TRBV30 and J is TRBJ2-3; the D gene is possibly TRBD1 (5 bases). The CDR3 is made up of 13 amino acids. Germline V gene sequence: CDR1 GTSNPN, CDR2 SVGIG (reference sequence). V lost 0 bases and J 3 bases, leaving 7 bases between the germline ends. In DNA form, the CDR3 reads TGTGCCTGGAGTGTAAGGGGAACAGATACGCAGTATTTT. This gives the protein CAWSVRGTDTQYF.

V and J are TRBV13 and TRBJ1-1; possibly TRBD1 for D (6 bases). The CDR3 is 15 residues long. From germline, CDR1 is PRHDT and CDR2 FYEKMQ (reference sequence). V was pared by 6 bases and J by 5 bases, with 19 bases between. Here the CDR3 reads CASRETGGRGTEAFF. CDR3 sequence (DNA): TGTGCCAGCAGGGAGACGGGTGGCAGGGGTACTGAAGCTTTCTTT.

The chain combines TRBV12-1 with TRBJ1-2; whether TRBD1, the table's D call, matches the DNA was not checked. TRBV12-1 is recorded as a pseudogene. This CDR3 is 17 amino acids long. The CDR3 sequence: CASSFVPGQGNYYGYTF. The CDR3 DNA is TGTGCCAGCAGCTTTGTTCCGGGACAGGGTAACTACTATGGCTACACCTTC.